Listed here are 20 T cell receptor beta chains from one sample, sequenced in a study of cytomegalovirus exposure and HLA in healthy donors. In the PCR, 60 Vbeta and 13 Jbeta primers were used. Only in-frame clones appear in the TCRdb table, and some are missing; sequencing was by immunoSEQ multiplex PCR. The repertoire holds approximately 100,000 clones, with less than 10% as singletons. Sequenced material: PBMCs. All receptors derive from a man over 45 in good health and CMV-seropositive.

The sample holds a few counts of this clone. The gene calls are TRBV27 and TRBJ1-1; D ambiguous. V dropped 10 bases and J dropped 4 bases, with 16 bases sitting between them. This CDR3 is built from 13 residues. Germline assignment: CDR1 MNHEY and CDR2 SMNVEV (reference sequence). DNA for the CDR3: TGTGCCACCGCACGGGTCTTGAGCACTGAAGCTTTCTTT. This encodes CATARVLSTEAFF.

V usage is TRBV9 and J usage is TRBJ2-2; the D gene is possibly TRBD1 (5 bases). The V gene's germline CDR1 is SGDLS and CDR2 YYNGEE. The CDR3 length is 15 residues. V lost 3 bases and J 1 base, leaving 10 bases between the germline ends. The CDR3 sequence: CASSAYRLNTGELFF. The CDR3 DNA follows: TGTGCCAGCAGCGCCTACAGGTTGAACACCGGGGAGCTGTTTTTT.

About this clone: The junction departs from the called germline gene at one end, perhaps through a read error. CDR3 bases: TGTGCCAGAAGCTTAGAACAGGCTCAGCCCCAGCATTTT. Translation gives CARSLEQAQPQHF. The genes are TRBV11-2 and TRBJ1-5; D might be TRBD1 (5 bases). The CDR3 runs 13 residues. In germline, CDR1 is SGHAT, CDR2 FQNNGV.

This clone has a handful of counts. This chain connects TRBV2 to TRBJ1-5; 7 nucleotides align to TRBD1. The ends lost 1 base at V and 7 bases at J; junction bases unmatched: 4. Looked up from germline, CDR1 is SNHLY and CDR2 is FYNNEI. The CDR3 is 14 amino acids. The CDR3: CASSEEGAGQPQHF. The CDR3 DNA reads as TGTGCCAGCAGTGAAGAGGGGGCAGGGCAGCCCCAGCATTTT.

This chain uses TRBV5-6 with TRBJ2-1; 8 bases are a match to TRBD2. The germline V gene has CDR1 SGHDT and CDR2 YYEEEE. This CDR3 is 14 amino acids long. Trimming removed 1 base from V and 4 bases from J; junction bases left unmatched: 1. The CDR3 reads CASSLTSGYNEQFF. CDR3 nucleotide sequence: TGTGCCAGCAGCTTGACTAGCGGATACAATGAGCAGTTCTTC. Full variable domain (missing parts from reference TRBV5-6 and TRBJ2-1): DAGVTQSPTHLIKTRGQQVTLRCSPKSGHDTVSWYQQALGQGPQFIFQYYEEEERQRGNFPDRFSGHQFPNYSSELNVNALLLGDSALYLCASSLTSGYNEQFFGPGTRLTVL.

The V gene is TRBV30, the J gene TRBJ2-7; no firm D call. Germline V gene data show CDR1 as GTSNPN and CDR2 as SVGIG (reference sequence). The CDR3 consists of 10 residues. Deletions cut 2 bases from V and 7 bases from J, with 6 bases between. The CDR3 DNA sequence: TGTGCCTGGAGTTCCGAGGAGCAGTACTTC. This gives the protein CAWSSEEQYF.

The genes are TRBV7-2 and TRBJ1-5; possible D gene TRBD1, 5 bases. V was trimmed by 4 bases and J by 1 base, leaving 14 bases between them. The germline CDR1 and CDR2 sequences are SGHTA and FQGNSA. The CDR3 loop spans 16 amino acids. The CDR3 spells CASSYGGGASNQPQHF. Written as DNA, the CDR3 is TGTGCCAGCAGCTACGGTGGCGGGGCGAGCAATCAGCCCCAGCATTTT. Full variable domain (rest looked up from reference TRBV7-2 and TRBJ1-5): GAGVSQSPSNKVTEKGKDVELRCDPISGHTALYWYRQSLGQGLEFLIYFQGNSAPDKSGLPSDRFSAERTGGSVSTLTIQRTQQEDSAVYLCASSYGGGASNQPQHFGDGTRLSIL.

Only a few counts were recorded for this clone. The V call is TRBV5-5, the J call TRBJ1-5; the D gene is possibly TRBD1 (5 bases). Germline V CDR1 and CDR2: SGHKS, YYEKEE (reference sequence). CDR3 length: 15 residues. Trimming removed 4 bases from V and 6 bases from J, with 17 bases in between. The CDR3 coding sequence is TGTGCCAGCAGCCGGACATCTACCTACAGTCAGCCCCAGCATTTT. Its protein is CASSRTSTYSQPQHF.

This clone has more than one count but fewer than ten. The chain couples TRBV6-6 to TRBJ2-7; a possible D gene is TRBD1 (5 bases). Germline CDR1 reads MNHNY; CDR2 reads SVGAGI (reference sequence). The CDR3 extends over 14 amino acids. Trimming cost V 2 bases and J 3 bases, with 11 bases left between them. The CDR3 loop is CASSYRGKGYEQYF. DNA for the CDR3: TGTGCCAGCAGTTACAGGGGCAAAGGCTACGAGCAGTACTTC.

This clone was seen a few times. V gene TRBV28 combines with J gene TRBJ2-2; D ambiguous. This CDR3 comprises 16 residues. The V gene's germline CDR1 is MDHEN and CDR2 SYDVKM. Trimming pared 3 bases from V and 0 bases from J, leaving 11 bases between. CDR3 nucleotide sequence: TGTGCCAGCAGTTTTGGTCAGGTCCCGAACACCGGGGAGCTGTTTTTT. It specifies CASSFGQVPNTGELFF.

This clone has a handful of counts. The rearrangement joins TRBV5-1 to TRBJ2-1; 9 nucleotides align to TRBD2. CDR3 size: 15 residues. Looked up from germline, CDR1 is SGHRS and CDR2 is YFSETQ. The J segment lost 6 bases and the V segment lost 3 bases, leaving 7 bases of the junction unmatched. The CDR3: CASSSTSGAFNEQFF. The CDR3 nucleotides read TGCGCCAGCAGCTCGACTAGCGGAGCCTTCAATGAGCAGTTCTTC. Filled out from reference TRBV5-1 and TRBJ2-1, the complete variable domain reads KAGVTQTPRYLIKTRGQQVTLSCSPISGHRSVSWYQQTPGQGLQFLFEYFSETQRNKGNFPGRFSGRQFSNSRSEMNVSTLELGDSALYLCASSSTSGAFNEQFFGPGTRLTVL.

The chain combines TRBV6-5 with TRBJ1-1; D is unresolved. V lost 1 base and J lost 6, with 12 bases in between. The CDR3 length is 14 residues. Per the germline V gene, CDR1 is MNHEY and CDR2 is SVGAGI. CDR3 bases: TGTGCCAGCAGTTACTTAGGGAGGGCCGCTGAAGCTTTCTTT. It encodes CASSYLGRAAEAFF.

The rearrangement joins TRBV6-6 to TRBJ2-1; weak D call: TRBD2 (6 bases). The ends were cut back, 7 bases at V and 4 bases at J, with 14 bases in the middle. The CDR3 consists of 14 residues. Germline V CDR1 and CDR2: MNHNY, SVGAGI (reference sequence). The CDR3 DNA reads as TGTGCCAGCATCATCGGAGGGCAGTACAATGAGCAGTTCTTC. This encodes CASIIGGQYNEQFF.

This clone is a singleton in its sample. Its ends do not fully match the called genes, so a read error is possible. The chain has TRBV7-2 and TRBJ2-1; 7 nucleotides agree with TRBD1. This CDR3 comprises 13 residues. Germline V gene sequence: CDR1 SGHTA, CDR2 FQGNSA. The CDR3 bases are TGTGCCAGCAGCTTAGGGGAGAAAAGCAGGGGGATCTTC. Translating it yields CASSLGEKSRGIF.

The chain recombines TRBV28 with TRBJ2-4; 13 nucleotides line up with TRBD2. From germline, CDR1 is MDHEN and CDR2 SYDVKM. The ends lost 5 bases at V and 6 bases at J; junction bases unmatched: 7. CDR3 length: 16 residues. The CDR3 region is CASSTWTSGSGNIQYF. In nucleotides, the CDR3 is TGTGCCAGCAGTACCTGGACTAGCGGGAGCGGAAACATTCAGTACTTC. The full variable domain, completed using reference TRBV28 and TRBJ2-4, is DVKVTQSSRYLVKRTGEKVFLECVQDMDHENMFWYRQDPGLGLRLIYFSYDVKMKEKGDIPEGYSVSREKKERFSLILESASTNQTSMYLCASSTWTSGSGNIQYFGAGTRLSVL.

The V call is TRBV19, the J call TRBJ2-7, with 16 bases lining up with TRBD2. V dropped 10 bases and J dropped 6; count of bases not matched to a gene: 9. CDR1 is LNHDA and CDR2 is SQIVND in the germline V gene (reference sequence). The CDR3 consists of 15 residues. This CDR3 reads CATGTSGRAGVEQYF. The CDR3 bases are TGTGCCACTGGGACTAGCGGGAGGGCCGGGGTCGAGCAGTACTTC.

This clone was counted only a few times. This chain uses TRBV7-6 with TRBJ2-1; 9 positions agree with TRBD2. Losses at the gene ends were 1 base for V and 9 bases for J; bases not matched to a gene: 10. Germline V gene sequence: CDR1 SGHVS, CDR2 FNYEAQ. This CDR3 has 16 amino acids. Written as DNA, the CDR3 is TGTGCCAGCAGCTTAGAAGGCGGGAGGGTAGTTGGTGAGCAGTTCTTC. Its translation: CASSLEGGRVVGEQFF.

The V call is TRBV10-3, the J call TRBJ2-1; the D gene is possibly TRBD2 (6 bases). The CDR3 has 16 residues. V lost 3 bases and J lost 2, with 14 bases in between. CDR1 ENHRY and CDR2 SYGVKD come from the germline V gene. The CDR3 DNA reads TGTGCCATCAGTGACCTATTAGCGGAGGCCTACAATGAGCAGTTCTTC. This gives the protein CAISDLLAEAYNEQFF.

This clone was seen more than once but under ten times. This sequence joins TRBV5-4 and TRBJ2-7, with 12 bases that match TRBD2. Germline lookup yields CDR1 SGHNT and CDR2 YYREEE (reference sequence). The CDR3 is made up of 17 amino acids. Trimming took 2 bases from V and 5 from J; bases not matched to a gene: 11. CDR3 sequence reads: CASSFGETSGGNDEQYF. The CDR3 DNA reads TGTGCCAGCAGCTTCGGGGAGACTAGCGGGGGAAACGACGAGCAGTACTTC.

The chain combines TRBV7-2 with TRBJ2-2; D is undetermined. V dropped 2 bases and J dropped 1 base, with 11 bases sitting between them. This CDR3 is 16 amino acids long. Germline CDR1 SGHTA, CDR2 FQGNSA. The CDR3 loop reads CASSLNVAVNTGELFF. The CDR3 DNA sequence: TGTGCCAGCAGCTTAAATGTGGCAGTGAACACCGGGGAGCTGTTTTTT.